The 10 T cell receptor beta chains in this list originate from one sample, sequenced in a study of blood T cell repertoires in COVID-19. TCRdb's table, derived via immunoSEQ multiplex PCR, lists solely in-frame clones and lacks some. The sample includes about 380,000 clones, more than 75% of them seen just once. Sequenced: PBMCs or T cells enriched from blood (not recorded which). Receptors were obtained from a woman aged 18-29 years who had recovered from COVID-19.

The V gene is TRBV10-3, the J gene TRBJ2-1, with 7 positions matching TRBD1. The germline CDR1 and CDR2 sequences are ENHRY and SYGVKD. The CDR3 length is 14 residues. V lost 5 bases and J lost 5; bases outside the gene matches: 6. This CDR3 is CAISTGVGNNEQFF. In DNA form, the CDR3 reads TGTGCCATCAGTACAGGGGTGGGGAACAATGAGCAGTTCTTC.

The chain recombines TRBV4-1 with TRBJ2-1; 7 positions agree with TRBD2. Unmatched junction bases numbered 5, after V lost 2 bases and J lost 7 bases. The CDR3 is made up of 14 amino acids. In germline, CDR1 is MGHRA, CDR2 YSYEKL. The CDR3 DNA reads as TGCGCCAGCAGCCAATCCGGGGGAGGGAATGAGCAGTTCTTC. Amino acids: CASSQSGGGNEQFF.

CDR3 protein: CASSGRTGGEGYTF. CDR3 bases: TGTGCCAGCAGCGGCCGGACAGGGGGTGAGGGCTACACCTTC. The chain recombines TRBV9 with TRBJ1-2; the match to TRBD1 covers 10 bases. This CDR3 spans 14 amino acids. Germline loops: CDR1 SGDLS, CDR2 YYNGEE. Trimming cost V 3 bases and J 8 bases; bases outside gene matches: 7.

Points on this clone: At the DNA level, this CDR3 is encoded by other sequences in the same sample as well. V gene TRBV5-1 combines with J gene TRBJ1-4, with no clear D. This CDR3 comprises 15 residues. The V and J ends lost 2 bases and 2 bases respectively, with 10 bases between them. Germline V gives CDR1 SGHRS, CDR2 YFSETQ. CDR3 loop: CASSFSGLTNEKLFF. The CDR3 nucleotides are TGCGCCAGCAGCTTCAGCGGACTCACTAATGAAAAACTGTTTTTT.

The chain combines TRBV7-9 with TRBJ1-4; D is perhaps TRBD1 (6 bases). Germline CDR1 and CDR2: SEHNR and FQNEAQ (reference sequence). The CDR3 is 14 amino acids. V gave up 3 bases and J gave up 4 bases, with 9 bases separating them. The CDR3 here is CASSLTGRNEKLFF. The DNA for the CDR3 is TGTGCCAGCAGCTTGACAGGCCGTAATGAAAAACTGTTTTTT.

The V gene is TRBV6-4, the J gene TRBJ2-3, with 7 bases matching TRBD2. The CDR3 is 14 residues long. Germline assignment: CDR1 MRHNA and CDR2 SNTAGT. The trim removed 5 bases at V and 2 bases at J, leaving 4 bases unmatched. The CDR3 sequence is CASSLAGDTDTQYF. CDR3 sequence (DNA): TGTGCCAGCAGTCTGGCGGGAGACACAGATACGCAGTATTTT.

This clone was recorded only once. The rearrangement links TRBV29-1 to TRBJ1-2, with TRBD1 matching 9 bases. The CDR3 length is 16 residues. The germline V gene encodes CDR1 SQVTM and CDR2 ANQGSEA. Trimming took 6 bases from V and 0 from J; bases not matched to a gene: 11. CDR3 loop: CSVDRGPNESNYGYTF. The DNA for the CDR3 is TGCAGCGTGGACAGGGGACCAAACGAATCTAACTATGGCTACACCTTC.

This chain links TRBV5-6 with TRBJ2-3; TRBD2 might be the D (6 bases). This CDR3 region has 16 residues. From germline, CDR1 is SGHDT and CDR2 YYEEEE. Trimming pared 4 bases from V and 2 bases from J, leaving 17 bases between. The CDR3 nucleotides read TGTGCCAGCAGCGATGAGTGGCGGGGCCTCACAGATACGCAGTATTTT. Protein product: CASSDEWRGLTDTQYF.

This chain connects TRBV2 to TRBJ2-7; D might be TRBD1 (6 bases). The CDR3 is 11 amino acids. Germline V gene data show CDR1 as SNHLY and CDR2 as FYNNEI. Trimming removed 10 bases from V and 12 bases from J, with 19 bases in between. The CDR3 spells CAMLQGGWGYF. The CDR3, as DNA: TGTGCCATGCTACAAGGGGGTTGGGGGTACTTC. The whole variable domain, remainder taken from reference TRBV2 and TRBJ2-7, is EPEVTQTPSHQVTQMGQEVILRCVPISNHLYFYWYRQILGQKVEFLVSFYNNEISEKSEIFDDQFSVERPDGSNFTLKIRSTKLEDSAMYFCAMLQGGWGYFGPGTRLTVT.

The chain is built from TRBV7-9 and TRBJ1-1, with D perhaps matching TRBD1 (5 bases). The CDR3 is made up of 13 amino acids. CDR1 and CDR2 (germline): SEHNR, FQNEAQ (reference sequence). Trimming stripped 7 bases from V and 3 bases from J, with 12 bases between. The chain's CDR3 is CASNSGLDTEAFF. The CDR3 nucleotides are TGTGCCAGCAACTCAGGGTTGGACACTGAAGCTTTCTTT.